Below are 8 T cell receptor beta chains sequenced from a single sample in a study of T cells in Graves' hyperthyroidism and ophthalmopathy. Researchers amplified the TCR beta CDR3 regions from RNA transcripts. A set of HTBI primers served as the primers for a first-round RT-PCR of the TCR CDR3. TCRdb reprocessed the multiplex PCR reads via MiXCR and lists one record per CDR3 protein. The table lists 30,000 to 40,000 distinct CDR3 sequences, about 50% of them singletons, with about a sixth in the top ten. Sequenced: blood. The receptor set was obtained from a middle-aged man with Graves' ophthalmopathy.

This sequence joins TRBV20-1 and TRBJ1-3; TRBD1 might be the D (6 bases). Trimming pared 3 bases from V and 1 base from J, leaving 13 bases between. The V gene's germline CDR1 is DFQATT and CDR2 SNEGSKA (reference sequence). The CDR3 runs 15 residues. The CDR3 region has the DNA TGCAGTGCTAGGGTCAGGGGCCAATCTGGAAACACCATATATTTT. Residues: CSARVRGQSGNTIYF.

The J gene is TRBJ2-7, the V gene TRBV12-3 or TRBV12-4; 11 bases match TRBD2. The CDR3 consists of 16 residues. With V trimmed by 2 bases and J by 3 bases, 6 bases remained unmatched. CDR3: CASSLISGRANYEQYF. CDR3 sequence (DNA): TGTGCCAGCAGTTTAATTAGCGGGAGGGCCAACTACGAGCAGTACTTC.

This clonotype was seen at least ten times. The V and J genes are TRBV20-1 and TRBJ1-1, with D unresolved. Trimming left V 3 bases short and J 1 base short, with 6 bases between. Germline V gene sequence: CDR1 DFQATT, CDR2 SNEGSKA (reference sequence). This CDR3 is built from 12 residues. The chain's CDR3 is CSASLGNTEAFF. DNA for the CDR3: TGCAGTGCTAGTTTAGGGAACACTGAAGCTTTCTTT.

This chain connects TRBV6-5 to TRBJ2-7; tentative D call: TRBD2 (5 bases). The CDR3 loop spans 14 amino acids. V was cut by 7 bases and J by 2 bases, with 15 bases left in between. Germline-derived CDR1 and CDR2 are MNHEY and SVGAGI. DNA of the CDR3: TGTGCCAGCACTTCCTCGGGGATGGCCTACGAGCAGTACTTC. As protein: CASTSSGMAYEQYF.

The chain has TRBV6-1 and TRBJ2-3; 7 bases line up with TRBD1. CDR3 length: 15 residues. The V segment lost 8 bases and the J segment 0 bases; nucleotides outside the gene matches: 8. Germline V gene lookup returns CDR1 MNHNS and CDR2 SASEGT. The CDR3 here is CASQRQGGSTDTQYF. CDR3 nucleotides: TGTGCCAGCCAAAGACAGGGTGGCAGCACAGATACGCAGTATTTT.

The chain carries TRBV2 and TRBJ1-2; TRBD1 might be the D (6 bases). The CDR3 spans 15 residues. V lost 10 bases and J 4 bases, leaving 22 bases between the germline ends. Germline V lookup: CDR1 SNHLY, CDR2 FYNNEI. The CDR3 loop is CATSRWTDTTYGYTF. CDR3 nucleotide sequence: TGTGCCACCTCCCGGTGGACAGACACGACCTATGGCTACACCTTC.

The chain has TRBV12-3 or TRBV12-4 and TRBJ2-6; TRBD1 aligns across 7 bases. The length of the CDR3 is 21 residues. V was pared by 5 bases and J by 2 bases, with 21 bases of the junction left unmatched. The CDR3 region has the DNA TGTGCCAGCAGTGCTGACAGGGTATATGGGCGGGTAGAGACTGGGGCCAACGTCCTGACTTTC. It encodes CASSADRVYGRVETGANVLTF.

This clonotype appeared many times. The V call is TRBV20-1, the J call TRBJ1-4; D is possibly TRBD1 (5 bases). The CDR3 length is 14 residues. Trimming cost V 0 bases and J 15 bases, with 20 bases left between them. CDR1 is DFQATT and CDR2 is SNEGSKA in the germline V gene (reference sequence). CDR3 region: CSARDNNGAGFLFF. The CDR3 DNA reads as TGCAGTGCTAGAGATAACAATGGCGCAGGGTTTTTGTTTTTT.